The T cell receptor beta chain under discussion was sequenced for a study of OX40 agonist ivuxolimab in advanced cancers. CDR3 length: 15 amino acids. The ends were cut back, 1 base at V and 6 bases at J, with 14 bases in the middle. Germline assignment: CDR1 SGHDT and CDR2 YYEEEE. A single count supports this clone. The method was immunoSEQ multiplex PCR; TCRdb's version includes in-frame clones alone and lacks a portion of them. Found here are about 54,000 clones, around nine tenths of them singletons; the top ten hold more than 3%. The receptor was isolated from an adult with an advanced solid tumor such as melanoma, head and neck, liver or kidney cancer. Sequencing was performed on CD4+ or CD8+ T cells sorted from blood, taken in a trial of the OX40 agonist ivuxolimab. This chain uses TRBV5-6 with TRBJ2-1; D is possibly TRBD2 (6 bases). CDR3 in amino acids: CASSLTGRQINEQFF. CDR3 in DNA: TGTGCCAGCAGCTTGACCGGGAGACAAATCAATGAGCAGTTCTTC.